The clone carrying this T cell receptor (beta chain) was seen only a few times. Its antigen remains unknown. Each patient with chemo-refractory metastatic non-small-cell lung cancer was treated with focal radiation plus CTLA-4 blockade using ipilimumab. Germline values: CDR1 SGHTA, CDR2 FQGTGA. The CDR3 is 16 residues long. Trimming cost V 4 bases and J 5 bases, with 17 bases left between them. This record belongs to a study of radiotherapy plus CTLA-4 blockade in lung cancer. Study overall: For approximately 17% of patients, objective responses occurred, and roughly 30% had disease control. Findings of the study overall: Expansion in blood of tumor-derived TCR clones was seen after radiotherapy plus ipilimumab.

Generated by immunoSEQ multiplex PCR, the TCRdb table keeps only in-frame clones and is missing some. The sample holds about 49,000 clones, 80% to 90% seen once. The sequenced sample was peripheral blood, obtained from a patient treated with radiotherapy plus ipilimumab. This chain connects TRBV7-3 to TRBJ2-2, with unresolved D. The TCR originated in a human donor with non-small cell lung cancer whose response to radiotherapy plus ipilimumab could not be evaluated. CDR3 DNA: TGTGCCAGCAGCTCCCAGCGCCCTAAGGTTACCGGGGAGCTGTTTTTT. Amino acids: CASSSQRPKVTGELFF.